Included here is one T cell receptor (beta chain) sequence, with context. This record belongs to a study of blood T cell repertoires in COVID-19. Overall study context: The United States, Italy and Spain provided the acute and convalescent COVID-19 samples. T cells, B-cell-depleted T cells, or PBMCs supplied cDNA or gDNA.

Donors in Cohort 3 who had recovered were those with two negative PCRs, healthcare professional clearance, or resolution of their symptoms. Original data processing: Estimated nucleated cell counts came from reference gene primer amplification. Sequencing was performed with immunoSEQ multiplex PCR; in TCRdb, only in-frame clones are kept and a portion is missing. The V and J calls and clone size are taken from that table; D and trimming were inferred from the DNA. This repertoire shows hundreds of thousands of clones, 85% to 90% found once; its top ten account for 1.1%. Germline CDR1 LGHNA, CDR2 YNFKEQ. The CDR3 totals 16 residues. Losses at the gene ends were 1 base for V and 1 base for J; bases not matched to a gene: 0.

This chain uses TRBV4-2 with TRBJ2-7; TRBD2 matches at 14 bases. Sequencing input: PBMCs or T cells enriched from blood (not recorded which). This sequence originates from a man aged 25-45 years who had recovered from COVID-19. The CDR3 bases are TGTGCCAGCAGCCAAGGACTAGCGGGAGGGTCCTACGAGCAGTACTTC. Translating gives CASSQGLAGGSYEQYF.